This T cell receptor (beta chain) was profiled in a study of CD8 T cells in ankylosing spondylitis. This clonotype was seen repeatedly, ten times or more. The antigen is unknown. Points from the study as a whole: Previously reported in reactive arthritis synovial fluid and blood were some of the motif variants. It was reported that disease-linked clones were significantly enriched in matched ankylosing spondylitis synovial fluid. Ankylosing spondylitis blood appeared to carry a characteristic TCR beta motif of roughly 8 highly homologous variants.

Using its own MiXCR run on the 5' RACE reads, TCRdb lists one record per CDR3 protein. The data show 85,000 to 100,000 distinct CDR3 sequences, roughly 8.3% seen once. This CDR3 comprises 14 residues. CDR1 is SGHRS and CDR2 is YFSETQ in the germline V gene. Deletions cut 0 bases from V and 3 bases from J, with 6 bases between. The sequenced sample was blood, either unsorted or a sorted T cell fraction (not recorded which). This TCR derives from a male donor with ankylosing spondylitis or in good health (not recorded which). The rearrangement links TRBV5-1 to TRBJ1-4; D ambiguous. In DNA, the CDR3 is TGCGCCAGCAGCTTGGGGGTGGCTAATGAAAAACTGTTTTTT. It specifies CASSLGVANEKLFF.